This T cell receptor beta chain derives from a study of T cells in Graves' hyperthyroidism and ophthalmopathy. Study results and caveats: Ophthalmopathy, which appeared later, was predicted by the model a median approximately 6.7 months before onset. Separating ophthalmopathy from stable hyperthyroidism was achieved by a 13 V-J model.

RNA transcripts gave rise to amplified TCR beta CDR3 regions. The TCR CDR3 first-round RT-PCR relied on the HTBI primer set. In TCRdb, the multiplex PCR reads were re-called with MiXCR into one record per CDR3 protein. Here the sample spans 90,000 to 120,000 distinct CDR3 sequences, about 15% being singletons. V lost 6 bases, J lost 6 bases, and 11 bases stayed unmatched. Per germline, CDR1 MNHEY and CDR2 SMNVEV (reference sequence). The CDR3 totals 16 residues. This clonotype has at least ten counts. What it binds is unknown. Diagnoses used clinical symptoms, serum thyroxine and TRAb, thyroid ultrasound and orbital computed tomography. PBMCs were obtained from about 9.9 ml fresh peripheral blood.

The rearrangement joins TRBV27 to TRBJ1-6; 7 bases agree with TRBD1. The sequenced sample consisted of blood. This receptor was taken from a woman aged 50 to 60 with Graves' hyperthyroidism. CDR3 nucleotide sequence: TGTGCCAGCAGGTGGACAGGATTCGCCCTTAATTCACCCCTCCACTTT. Its translation: CASRWTGFALNSPLHF.